This paragraph reports one T cell receptor beta chain. The data were obtained in a study of T-cell reconstitution after alpha-beta-depleted transplantation in children. CDR1 is LGHDT, CDR2 YNNKEL, per germline (reference sequence). CDR3 length: 16 amino acids. The ends were cut back, 5 bases at V and 4 bases at J, with 20 bases in the middle. Library preparation (for TCRbeta) was performed with unique molecular identifiers. In TCRdb, the PCR reads were re-called with MiXCR into one record per CDR3 protein. The sample carries almost 500,000 distinct CDR3 sequences, about 12% recorded once. This clonotype originated in a human donor who donated a stem cell graft to a child with combined immunodeficiency. This chain uses TRBV3-1 with TRBJ2-5; tentatively, D is TRBD1 (6 bases). The specimen comprised PBMCs from the stem cell graft donor, sampled from the stem cell graft. DNA of the CDR3: TGTGCCAGCAGCACCTTTCTGAGGGCCAGGGGAGAGACCCAGTACTTC. It specifies CASSTFLRARGETQYF.